This TCR beta chain was sequenced in a study of blood T cell repertoires in COVID-19. In the study overall: The samples span acute and convalescent COVID-19 from the United States, Italy and Spain. PBMCs, B-cell-depleted T cells, or T cells were the source of the cDNA or gDNA that made up the material.

Original processing methods: Estimation of nucleated cell counts relied on the amplification of reference gene primers. Sequenced by immunoSEQ multiplex PCR; TCRdb stores in-frame clones only, minus some. That table furnishes V, J and clone size, whereas the DNA furnished D and trimming. Among 35,000 to 45,000 clones, about 91% were seen once, and the ten largest hold approximately 9%. V lost 6 bases and J lost 10; bases outside the gene matches: 6. The CDR3 consists of 14 residues. Germline CDR1 is SNHLY and CDR2 is FYNNEI. The sequenced sample was peripheral blood. The sequence came from a man aged 50-60 years with active COVID-19. The chain recombines TRBV2 with TRBJ1-6; 10 nucleotides line up with TRBD1. The CDR3 region has the DNA TGTGCCAGCAGAAAAGGGACAGGGGACTCACCCCTCCACTTT. It is translated as CASRKGTGDSPLHF.